This TCR beta chain was obtained from a study of glioma-infiltrating T cells. Study-wide points: CDR3 overlap between tissue and blood was very small. Above-expected tissue-blood divergence occurred in all gliomas, most in low-grade ones.

CDR3 length: 13 amino acids. In germline, CDR1 is LNHNV, CDR2 YYDKDF (reference sequence). V lost 2 bases, J lost 3 bases, and 8 bases lay in between. With respect to this clonotype: The antigen is unknown. Likely a read error: the CDR3 ends without its conserved phenylalanine or tryptophan.

The iRepertoire nested amplicon-rescue multiplex PCR amplified TCR alpha and beta CDR3s from RNA. From the multiplex PCR reads, TCRdb called clonotypes with MiXCR, one entry per CDR3 protein. The sample lists 150,000 to 200,000 distinct CDR3 sequences, about 47% occurring once. The source is a human donor with low-grade glioma or glioblastoma, undergoing nonglioma brain surgery, or in good health (not recorded which). The rearrangement uses TRBV15 and TRBJ2-7; no firm D call. Sequenced material: glioma tissue, nonneoplastic brain tissue, or PBMCs (not recorded which). The CDR3: CATSRIESYEQYL. Here the CDR3 DNA reads TGTGCCACCAGCAGAATTGAGAGCTACGAGCAGTACTTA.